The 28 T cell receptor beta chains below come from one sample, sequenced in a study of blood T cell repertoires in COVID-19. Produced via immunoSEQ multiplex PCR; TCRdb's table is partial and in-frame only. Among 130,000 to 150,000 clones listed, approximately 90% were seen once. Sample: peripheral blood. Source of these receptors: a human donor in a cohort sampled during active COVID-19.

The V call is TRBV5-1, the J call TRBJ2-1; tentative D call: TRBD2 (7 bases). The V end lost 6 bases, the J end lost 1 base, and 20 bases lay between the germline ends. There are 17 residues in the CDR3. Germline CDR1 reads SGHRS; CDR2 reads YFSETQ. The CDR3 region has the DNA TGCGCCAGCAATAGGGCGGGGGACATTATATCCTACAATGAGCAGTTCTTC. Its protein product is CASNRAGDIISYNEQFF.

The chain combines TRBV2 with TRBJ2-5; perhaps TRBD2 as D (5 bases). The V and J ends lost 8 bases and 2 bases respectively, with 15 bases between them. This CDR3 comprises 14 residues. The V gene's germline CDR1 is SNHLY and CDR2 FYNNEI. CDR3 bases: TGTGCCAGCTTCGGGGTCGATAGGCAAGAGACCCAGTACTTC. Protein sequence: CASFGVDRQETQYF. The entire variable domain, with the rest obtained from reference TRBV2 and TRBJ2-5, is as follows: EPEVTQTPSHQVTQMGQEVILRCVPISNHLYFYWYRQILGQKVEFLVSFYNNEISEKSEIFDDQFSVERPDGSNFTLKIRSTKLEDSAMYFCASFGVDRQETQYFGPGTRLLVL.

This chain uses TRBV7-9 with TRBJ1-4; 8 bases are shared with TRBD1. V shed 5 bases, J shed 5 bases, and the junction held 10 bases outside the gene matches. In germline, CDR1 is SEHNR, CDR2 FQNEAQ (reference sequence). This CDR3 region has 16 residues. The CDR3 nucleotides read TGTGCCAGCAGCCCCCTACCGGGACAGGCAAATGAAAAACTGTTTTTT. It codes for CASSPLPGQANEKLFF.

In its sample, this clone was seen once. The chain uses TRBV9 and TRBJ2-7; 10 nucleotides agree with TRBD1. The CDR3 contains 15 residues. V lost 3 bases to trimming and J lost 0 bases; unmatched junction nucleotides: 3. The germline CDR1 and CDR2 sequences are SGDLS and YYNGEE. This CDR3 reads CASSARTGGSYEQYF. The CDR3 DNA sequence: TGTGCCAGCAGCGCCAGGACAGGGGGCTCCTACGAGCAGTACTTC.

The chain combines TRBV11-3 with TRBJ2-5, with 9 nucleotides matching TRBD2. Per germline, CDR1 SGHNT and CDR2 YENEEA. This CDR3 has 17 residues. V lost 1 base and J lost 2; bases outside the gene matches: 8. CDR3 amino acids: CASSLAAGGSGQETQYF. CDR3 nucleotide sequence: TGTGCCAGCAGCTTAGCCGCGGGGGGGAGCGGGCAAGAGACCCAGTACTTC.

This chain uses TRBV18 with TRBJ2-5; D is possibly TRBD1 (5 bases). Trimming cost V 6 bases and J 4 bases, with 12 bases left between them. This CDR3 is built from 13 residues. CDR1 and CDR2 (germline): KGHSH, LQKENI. The CDR3 DNA sequence: TGTGCCAGCTCGCCTAGGGGTGGAGAGACCCAGTACTTC. It encodes CASSPRGGETQYF.

This sequence joins TRBV7-2 and TRBJ1-2; 7 nucleotides align to TRBD1. V shed 1 base and J 8 bases; nucleotides not matched to a gene: 13. CDR3 length: 16 residues. Germline V CDR1 and CDR2: SGHTA, FQGNSA. CDR3: CASSLGGRTGGWGYTF. CDR3 DNA: TGTGCCAGCAGCTTAGGGGGGAGGACAGGAGGATGGGGCTACACCTTC.

The rearrangement uses TRBV2 and TRBJ1-1, with 8 bases aligning to TRBD1. The V gene's germline CDR1 is SNHLY and CDR2 FYNNEI. V shed 4 bases and J 4 bases; nucleotides not matched to a gene: 8. The CDR3 is 15 amino acids. CDR3 residues: CASSGTGGFSTEAFF. The DNA of the CDR3 is TGTGCCAGCAGTGGCACAGGGGGTTTTAGCACTGAAGCTTTCTTT.

This chain connects TRBV6-1 to TRBJ1-5; a possible D gene is TRBD1 (5 bases). The V gene lost 3 bases and the J gene lost 5 bases, with 8 bases spanning the gap. This CDR3 spans 13 amino acids. Germline CDR1 is MNHNS and CDR2 is SASEGT. The CDR3 DNA is TGTGCCAGCAGTGATGTAGGGGATCAGCCCCAGCATTTT. It is translated as CASSDVGDQPQHF.

This clone appeared once. This chain joins TRBV5-1 and TRBJ2-5; D perhaps matches TRBD2 (5 bases). The germline V and J ends were trimmed by 0 bases and 5 bases, with 8 bases remaining between them. There are 13 residues in the CDR3. Germline-derived CDR1 and CDR2 are SGHRS and YFSETQ. The CDR3 spells CASSLGELETQYF. The CDR3, as DNA: TGCGCCAGCAGCTTGGGGGAGCTCGAGACCCAGTACTTC.

CDR3 sequence reads: CSVAKLRTGQRGSNYGYTF. The CDR3 DNA is TGCAGCGTCGCAAAACTTCGGACAGGGCAAAGGGGATCTAACTATGGCTACACCTTC. V gene TRBV29-1 combines with J gene TRBJ1-2, with 8 bases aligning to TRBD1. J was trimmed by 0 bases and V by 6 bases; bases with no gene match: 21. The CDR3 extends over 19 amino acids. Looked up from germline, CDR1 is SQVTM and CDR2 is ANQGSEA.

This chain links TRBV27 with TRBJ2-1; weak D call: TRBD2 (6 bases). CDR1 and CDR2 (germline): MNHEY, SMNVEV (reference sequence). V lost 6 bases and J lost 9, with 12 bases in between. The CDR3 spans 12 residues. CDR3 bases: TGTGCCAGCAGACTGACTAGTTCTGAGCAGTTCTTC. Translated, it gives CASRLTSSEQFF.

The chain links TRBV5-1 to TRBJ2-4; D perhaps matches TRBD1 (6 bases). The CDR3 has 16 amino acids. V lost 3 bases to trimming and J lost 0 bases, with 13 bases between them. Looked up from germline, CDR1 is SGHRS and CDR2 is YFSETQ. In DNA form, the CDR3 reads TGCGCCAGCAGCTCCGACAGGCAACTAGCCAAAAACATTCAGTACTTC. It yields the protein CASSSDRQLAKNIQYF.

This clone was counted once. The rearrangement joins TRBV6-5 to TRBJ1-5; D is undetermined. This CDR3 comprises 15 residues. The germline CDR1 and CDR2 sequences are MNHEY and SVGAGI. Deletions cut 0 bases from V and 3 bases from J, with 9 bases between. CDR3 loop: CASSYSFGLNQPQHF. The CDR3 region has the DNA TGTGCCAGCAGTTACTCTTTCGGACTCAATCAGCCCCAGCATTTT.

The V call is TRBV19, the J call TRBJ1-6, with unresolved D. The germline V gene has CDR1 LNHDA and CDR2 SQIVND (reference sequence). Trimming shortened V by 0 bases and J by 9 bases, and 12 bases separated the two germline ends. This CDR3 is 15 amino acids long. CDR3 loop: CASSIDDGAGSPLHF. CDR3 coding DNA: TGTGCCAGTAGTATAGATGATGGCGCGGGTTCACCCCTCCACTTT.

This chain connects TRBV5-1 to TRBJ2-7; a possible D gene is TRBD1 (5 bases). CDR3 length equals 16 residues. Trimming removed 2 bases from V and 2 bases from J, with 17 bases in between. Germline CDR1 reads SGHRS; CDR2 reads YFSETQ. CDR3 region: CASSFAGSTSTYEQYF. The CDR3 nucleotides read TGCGCCAGCAGCTTCGCAGGGTCGACGTCTACCTACGAGCAGTACTTC.

This sequence joins TRBV18 and TRBJ2-2; the D is unclear. The CDR3 has 15 residues. V lost 3 bases, J lost 3 bases, and 11 bases lay in between. Germline lookup yields CDR1 KGHSH and CDR2 LQKENI. The CDR3, as DNA: TGTGCCAGCTCACCTGGGCAGCTTGACACCGGGGAGCTGTTTTTT. Its translation: CASSPGQLDTGELFF. The full variable domain, in which reference TRBV18 and TRBJ2-2 provide the parts outside the CDR3, is NAGVMQNPRHLVRRRGQEARLRCSPMKGHSHVYWYRQLPEEGLKFMVYLQKENIIDESGMPKERFSAEFPKEGPSILRIQQVVRGDSAAYFCASSPGQLDTGELFFGEGSRLTVL.

The chain joins TRBV2 to TRBJ2-2; 10 bases match TRBD1. J gave up 5 bases and V 2 bases, and 5 bases lay outside the gene matches. CDR1 is SNHLY and CDR2 is FYNNEI in the germline V gene. The CDR3 sequence is 16 residues long. The DNA for the CDR3 is TGTGCCAGCAGTGAATTCGGGGGACAGGGGACCGGGGAGCTGTTTTTT. Protein: CASSEFGGQGTGELFF.

The rearrangement joins TRBV9 to TRBJ1-2; D perhaps matches TRBD1 (6 bases). The CDR3 is 15 amino acids. The germline V gene has CDR1 SGDLS and CDR2 YYNGEE. Trimming stripped 0 bases from V and 4 bases from J, with 13 bases between. CDR3 nucleotide sequence: TGTGCCAGCAGCGTAGAACAGGGTCCCTTCTATGGCTACACCTTC. It is translated as CASSVEQGPFYGYTF.

This clone was detected once. V gene TRBV2 combines with J gene TRBJ2-1, with 15 bases that match TRBD2. The CDR3 spans 18 residues. Unmatched junction bases numbered 7, after V lost 0 bases and J lost 7 bases. In germline, CDR1 is SNHLY, CDR2 FYNNEI. The CDR3 nucleotides are TGTGCCAGCAGTGAAGCGCTTCTTGGACTAGCGGGGGGGAATGAGCAGTTCTTC. It yields the protein CASSEALLGLAGGNEQFF.

The chain links TRBV5-4 to TRBJ1-2, with no clear D. The CDR3 covers 15 residues. V was clipped by 0 bases and J by 4 bases, with 13 bases between them. Germline values: CDR1 SGHNT, CDR2 YYREEE (reference sequence). In nucleotides, the CDR3 is TGTGCCAGCAGCTTGGTGTATACCGGAGGCTATGGCTACACCTTC. This codes for CASSLVYTGGYGYTF.

The V call is TRBV7-2, the J call TRBJ1-5; 9 bases map to TRBD1. Germline V gene lookup returns CDR1 SGHTA and CDR2 FQGNSA. The CDR3 sequence is 15 residues long. The J segment lost 9 bases and the V segment lost 5 bases, leaving 11 bases of the junction unmatched. The CDR3 region is CASSQGTGTFRPQHF. The CDR3 DNA reads TGTGCCAGCAGCCAGGGGACAGGGACATTTCGGCCCCAGCATTTT.

The chain combines TRBV19 with TRBJ2-5; possibly TRBD1 for D (6 bases). The germline CDR1 and CDR2 sequences are LNHDA and SQIVND (reference sequence). V was cut by 6 bases and J by 1 base, with 15 bases left in between. This CDR3 contains 15 residues. The CDR3, as DNA: TGTGCCAGTAGCCCGATCAGACAGGTCCAAGAGACCCAGTACTTC. Protein: CASSPIRQVQETQYF. The full variable domain, completed using reference TRBV19 and TRBJ2-5, is DGGITQSPKYLFRKEGQNVTLSCEQNLNHDAMYWYRQDPGQGLRLIYYSQIVNDFQKGDIAEGYSVSREKKESFPLTVTSAQKNPTAFYLCASSPIRQVQETQYFGPGTRLLVL.

For the CDR3, the DNA is TGCGCCAGCAGTCACGGGGAGGTAGGAGAGCAGTACTTC. Amino acids: CASSHGEVGEQYF. The chain joins TRBV23-1 to TRBJ2-7; D possibly corresponds to TRBD2 (6 bases). TRBV23-1 is flagged as an ORF with uncertain function. V lost 3 bases, J lost 7 bases, and 13 bases lay in between. CDR3 length equals 13 residues.

The rearrangement uses TRBV21-1 and TRBJ2-5; the table's D call TRBD2 went unverified against the DNA. TRBV21-1 is a documented pseudogene. The CDR3 runs 15 residues. The CDR3 DNA is TGTGCCAGCAGCAAACTAGCGGGGGGGCAAGAGACCCAGTACTTC. It translates to CASSKLAGGQETQYF.

The V gene is TRBV2, the J gene TRBJ2-3; D unclear. The CDR3 extends over 15 amino acids. The V gene lost 3 bases and the J gene lost 0 bases, with 10 bases spanning the gap. Germline CDR1 is SNHLY and CDR2 is FYNNEI. The CDR3 sequence is CASSEWPLSTDTQYF. In DNA form, the CDR3 reads TGTGCCAGCAGTGAGTGGCCTCTTAGCACAGATACGCAGTATTTT. Combining the CDR3 with reference TRBV2 and TRBJ2-3 gives the whole variable domain EPEVTQTPSHQVTQMGQEVILRCVPISNHLYFYWYRQILGQKVEFLVSFYNNEISEKSEIFDDQFSVERPDGSNFTLKIRSTKLEDSAMYFCASSEWPLSTDTQYFGPGTRLTVL.

The chain recombines TRBV6-2 or TRBV6-3 with TRBJ1-5; 7 bases are shared with TRBD1. Losses at the gene ends were 0 bases for V and 6 bases for J; bases not matched to a gene: 5. The germline CDR1 and CDR2 sequences are MNHEY and SVGEGT. The CDR3 contains 15 residues. For the CDR3, the DNA is TGTGCCAGCAGTTACTCCTTACAGGGGATTCAGCCCCAGCATTTT. This gives the protein CASSYSLQGIQPQHF.

V and J are TRBV5-1 and TRBJ2-7; 9 bases align to TRBD1. V was clipped by 5 bases and J by 4 bases; unmatched bases: 13. CDR1 is SGHRS, CDR2 YFSETQ, per germline. The CDR3 consists of 16 residues. The CDR3 nucleotides read TGCGCCAGCAGTCGAACCGGGACAGGGAATCGGTACGAGCAGTACTTC. As protein: CASSRTGTGNRYEQYF.